Below are 7 T cell receptor beta chains sequenced from a single sample in a study of blood T cell repertoires in COVID-19. The protocol was immunoSEQ multiplex PCR, while the TCRdb copy is restricted to in-frame clones and leaves out a portion. The sample consists of under 300,000 clones, 70% to 85% of them appearing once. Sequencing was carried out using peripheral blood. These receptors were obtained from a woman aged 80 or older with acute or convalescent COVID-19.

The rearrangement uses TRBV19 and TRBJ2-7; maybe TRBD2 (6 bases). There are 14 residues in the CDR3. Germline V gene sequence: CDR1 LNHDA, CDR2 SQIVND (reference sequence). Between the trimmed V and J ends, which lost 5 bases and 3 bases, there was a span of 14 bases. This chain's CDR3 is CASSLRDSLYEQYF. The CDR3 coding sequence is TGTGCCAGTAGTTTACGGGACTCCCTCTACGAGCAGTACTTC.

The CDR3 loop is CASSPQGSGGAYEQYF. In nucleotides, the CDR3 is TGTGCCAGCAGCCCGCAGGGGAGCGGGGGGGCTTACGAGCAGTACTTC. The chain has TRBV28 and TRBJ2-7; 10 bases map to TRBD2. CDR1 and CDR2 from the germline V gene are MDHEN and SYDVKM. The CDR3 loop spans 16 amino acids. Losses at the gene ends were 6 bases for V and 4 bases for J; bases not matched to a gene: 12.

The chain employs TRBV5-1 and TRBJ1-2; D remains unclear. The CDR3 extends over 13 amino acids. The V gene's germline CDR1 is SGHRS and CDR2 YFSETQ. V gave up 4 bases and J gave up 7 bases, with 14 bases separating them. The CDR3 region is CASSPGGGSGYTF. The CDR3 region has the DNA TGCGCCAGCAGCCCCGGCGGAGGGAGTGGCTACACCTTC.

A single count supports this clone. For the CDR3, the DNA is TGCGCCAGCAGCTTACTTCGGGTAGGGGCGACAGGCTCTGAAGCTTTCTTT. Translation: CASSLLRVGATGSEAFF. The chain carries TRBV5-1 and TRBJ1-1; tentative D call: TRBD1 (6 bases). The CDR3 length is 17 residues. V lost 2 bases and J 6 bases, leaving 23 bases between the germline ends. Germline V gives CDR1 SGHRS, CDR2 YFSETQ. Supplemented by reference TRBV5-1 and TRBJ1-1, the full variable domain reads KAGVTQTPRYLIKTRGQQVTLSCSPISGHRSVSWYQQTPGQGLQFLFEYFSETQRNKGNFPGRFSGRQFSNSRSEMNVSTLELGDSALYLCASSLLRVGATGSEAFFGQGTRLTVV.

This clone was counted between two and nine times. The V and J genes are TRBV20-1 and TRBJ1-2; TRBD1 matches 8 bases. V trimming: 5 bases; J trimming: 6 bases; junction bases outside the gene matches: 2. Germline V lookup: CDR1 DFQATT, CDR2 SNEGSKA (reference sequence). This CDR3 has 11 residues. The CDR3 sequence: CSAWGQDGYTF. The CDR3 nucleotides read TGCAGTGCTTGGGGACAGGATGGCTACACCTTC.

The V call is TRBV27, the J call TRBJ2-5, with a tentative D call TRBD1 (5 bases). Germline loops: CDR1 MNHEY, CDR2 SMNVEV (reference sequence). The V end was cut by 1 base, the J end by 5 bases, with 11 bases between. CDR3 length equals 14 residues. The CDR3 region is CASSLWQGGETQYF. In nucleotides, the CDR3 is TGTGCCAGCAGTTTATGGCAGGGCGGTGAGACCCAGTACTTC.

The chain joins TRBV10-1 to TRBJ1-5; no reliable D call. The CDR3 covers 10 residues. Trimming took off 10 bases at V and 4 bases at J, with 5 bases between the two ends. Germline V gives CDR1 WNHNN, CDR2 SYGVQD (reference sequence). The CDR3 here is CATFNQPQHF. CDR3 DNA: TGCGCCACCTTTAATCAGCCCCAGCATTTT.